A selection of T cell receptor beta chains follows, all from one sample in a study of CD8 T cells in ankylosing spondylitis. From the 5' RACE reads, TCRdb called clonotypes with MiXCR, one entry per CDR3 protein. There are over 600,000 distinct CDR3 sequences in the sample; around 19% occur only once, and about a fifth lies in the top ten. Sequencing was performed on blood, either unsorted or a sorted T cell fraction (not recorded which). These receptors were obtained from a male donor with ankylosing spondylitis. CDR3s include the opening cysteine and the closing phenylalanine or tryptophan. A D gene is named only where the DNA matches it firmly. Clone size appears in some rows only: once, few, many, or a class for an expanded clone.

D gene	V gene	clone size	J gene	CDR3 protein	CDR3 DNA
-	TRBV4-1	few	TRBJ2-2	CASSPPTGYTGELFF	TGCGCCAGCAGCCCCCCGACTGGCTACACCGGGGAGCTGTTTTTT
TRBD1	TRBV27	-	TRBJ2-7	CASSPRDRPLHTYEQYF	TGTGCCAGCAGCCCGAGGGACAGGCCCCTTCACACCTACGAGCAGTACTTC
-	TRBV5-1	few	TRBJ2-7	CASSPPELDSSEQYF	TGCGCCAGCAGCCCCCCCGAACTGGACAGTTCCGAGCAGTACTTC
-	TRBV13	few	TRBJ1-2	CASSLRNTGRYGYTF	TGTGCCAGCAGCTTACGGAACACCGGGAGGTATGGCTACACCTTC
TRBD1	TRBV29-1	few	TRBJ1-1	CSARTGGARTEAFF	TGCAGCGCCCGGACAGGGGGCGCACGCACTGAAGCTTTCTTT
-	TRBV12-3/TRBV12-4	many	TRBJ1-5	CASSTDRNQPQHF	TGTGCCAGCAGCACGGACAGAAATCAGCCCCAGCATTTT
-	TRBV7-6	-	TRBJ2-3	CASSLKYSGTDTQYF	TGTGCCAGCAGCTTGAAGTACTCGGGCACAGATACGCAGTATTTT
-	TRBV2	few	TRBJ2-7	CASSERQTYEQYF	TGTGCCAGCAGTGAACGACAGACCTACGAGCAGTACTTC
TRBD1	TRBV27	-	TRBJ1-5	CASRSGTGAYSNQPQHF	TGTGCCAGCAGAAGTGGGACAGGGGCTTATAGCAATCAGCCCCAGCATTTT
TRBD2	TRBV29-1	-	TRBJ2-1	CSARPPLAGYNEQFF	TGCAGCGCCCGCCCCCCCCTAGCGGGCTACAATGAGCAGTTCTTC
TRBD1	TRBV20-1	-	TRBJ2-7	CSARDFEGASYEQYF	TGCAGTGCTAGAGATTTCGAGGGGGCGTCCTACGAGCAGTACTTC
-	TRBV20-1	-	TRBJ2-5	CSASTEETQYF	TGCAGTGCTAGTACGGAAGAGACCCAGTACTTC
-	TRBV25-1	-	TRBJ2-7	CASSVSVYEQYF	TGTGCCAGCAGTGTGAGCGTCTACGAGCAGTACTTC
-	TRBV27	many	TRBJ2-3	CASSLSLSTDTQYF	TGTGCCAGCAGTTTAAGCCTGAGCACAGATACGCAGTATTTT
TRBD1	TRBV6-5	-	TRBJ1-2	CASSYGTAPSYGYTF	TGTGCCAGCAGTTACGGGACAGCTCCTTCCTATGGCTACACCTTC
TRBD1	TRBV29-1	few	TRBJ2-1	CSVVGLGGFNEQFF	TGCAGCGTTGTTGGGTTAGGGGGCTTTAATGAGCAGTTCTTC
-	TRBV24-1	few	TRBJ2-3	CATSDTQTATDTQYF	TGTGCCACCAGTGATACGCAGACAGCCACAGATACGCAGTATTTT
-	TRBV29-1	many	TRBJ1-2	CSAQTPNYGYTF	TGCAGCGCCCAGACACCTAACTATGGCTACACCTTC
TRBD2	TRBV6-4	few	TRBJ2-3	CASSDSKRGDTDTQYF	TGTGCCAGCAGTGACTCGAAACGGGGGGACACAGATACGCAGTATTTT
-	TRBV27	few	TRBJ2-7	CASSAAGGRRYEQYF	TGTGCCAGCAGTGCCGCAGGGGGGAGGCGATACGAGCAGTACTTC
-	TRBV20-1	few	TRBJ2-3	CSAGRGWGLDTQYF	TGCAGTGCTGGCCGCGGGTGGGGATTAGATACGCAGTATTTT
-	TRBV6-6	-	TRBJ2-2	CASSQGVGELFF	TGTGCCAGCAGTCAGGGTGTCGGGGAGCTGTTTTTT
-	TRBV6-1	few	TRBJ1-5	CASSLDRDKQHF	TGTGCCAGCAGTCTCGATCGGGACAAGCAGCATTTT
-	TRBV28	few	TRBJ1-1	CASSLEGEAFF	TGTGCCAGCAGTTTGGAGGGGGAAGCTTTCTTT
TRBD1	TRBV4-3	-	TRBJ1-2	CASSQDRTGAKLYGYTF	TGCGCCAGCAGCCAAGATAGGACAGGGGCCAAGCTCTATGGCTACACCTTC
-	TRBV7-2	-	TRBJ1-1	CASSESAGGTEAFF	TGTGCCAGCAGCGAATCCGCGGGGGGCACTGAAGCTTTCTTT
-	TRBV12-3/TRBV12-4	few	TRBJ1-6	CASMARDFSYNSPLHF	TGTGCCAGCATGGCAAGGGACTTCTCCTATAATTCACCCCTCCACTTT
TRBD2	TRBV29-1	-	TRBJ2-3	CSVKAPGLTTQYF	TGCAGCGTTAAAGCTCCGGGACTAACTACGCAGTATTTT
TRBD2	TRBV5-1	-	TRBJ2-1	CASSPRTSGSVYNEQFF	TGCGCCAGCAGCCCGCGGACTAGCGGGAGTGTCTACAATGAGCAGTTCTTC
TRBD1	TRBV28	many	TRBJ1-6	CASSSGDRGRYNSPLHF	TGTGCCAGCAGTTCAGGGGACAGGGGACGTTATAATTCACCCCTCCACTTT
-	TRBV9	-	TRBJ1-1	CASSVLVDAGAEAFF	TGTGCCAGCAGCGTCCTAGTGGATGCTGGCGCTGAAGCTTTCTTT
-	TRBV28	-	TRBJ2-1	CASSYRVDEQFF	TGTGCCAGCAGTTACAGGGTGGATGAGCAGTTCTTC
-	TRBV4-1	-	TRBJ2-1	CASSQDPGTPYNEQFF	TGCGCCAGCAGCCAGGACCCCGGGACACCTTACAATGAGCAGTTCTTC
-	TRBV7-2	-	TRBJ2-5	CASSLVAGDRTQYF	TGTGCCAGCAGCTTAGTGGCGGGCGACCGGACCCAGTACTTC
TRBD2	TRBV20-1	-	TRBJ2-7	CSAEDGGGLTYEQYF	TGCAGTGCTGAGGACGGCGGGGGACTTACCTACGAGCAGTACTTC
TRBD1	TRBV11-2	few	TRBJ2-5	CASSLDWTGNGETQYF	TGTGCCAGCAGCTTAGACTGGACAGGGAATGGAGAGACCCAGTACTTC
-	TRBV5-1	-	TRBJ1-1	CASSLGGVRMNTEAFF	TGCGCCAGCAGCTTGGGGGGGGTCAGAATGAACACTGAAGCTTTCTTT
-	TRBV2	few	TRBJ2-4	CASKSGALAKNIQYF	TGTGCCAGCAAGTCAGGGGCCCTAGCCAAAAACATTCAGTACTTC
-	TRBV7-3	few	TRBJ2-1	CASSPDLLGNEQFF	TGTGCCAGCAGCCCCGACCTACTAGGAAATGAGCAGTTCTTC
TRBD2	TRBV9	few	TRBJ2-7	CASSVGGGGAYEQYF	TGTGCCAGCAGCGTAGGTGGCGGGGGGGCCTACGAGCAGTACTTC
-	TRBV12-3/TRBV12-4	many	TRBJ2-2	CAILVRPGELFF	TGTGCCATACTAGTTCGGCCCGGGGAGCTGTTTTTT
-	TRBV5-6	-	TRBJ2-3	CASSRVNTDTQYF	TGTGCCAGCAGCCGGGTTAACACAGATACGCAGTATTTT
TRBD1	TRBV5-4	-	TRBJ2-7	CASSFRDRGYEQYF	TGTGCCAGCAGCTTCCGGGACAGGGGCTACGAGCAGTACTTC
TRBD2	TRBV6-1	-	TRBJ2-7	CASSEPSGSMHEQYF	TGTGCCAGCAGTGAGCCTAGCGGGAGCATGCACGAGCAGTACTTC
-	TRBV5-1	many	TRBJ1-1	CASSLRGPGQNTEAFF	TGCGCCAGCAGCCTCCGGGGACCAGGACAGAACACTGAAGCTTTCTTT
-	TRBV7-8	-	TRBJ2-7	CASRTPNSYEQYF	TGTGCCAGCCGCACCCCAAACAGTTACGAGCAGTACTTC
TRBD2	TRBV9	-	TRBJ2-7	CASSATSGTGEQYF	TGTGCCAGCAGCGCGACTAGCGGGACGGGCGAGCAGTACTTC
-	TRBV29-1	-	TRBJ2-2	CSVESGTITGELFF	TGCAGCGTTGAGAGTGGGACAATCACCGGGGAGCTGTTTTTT
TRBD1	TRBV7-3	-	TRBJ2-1	CASSLASGTGPYNEQFF	TGTGCCAGCAGCTTAGCCTCCGGGACAGGGCCTTACAATGAGCAGTTCTTC
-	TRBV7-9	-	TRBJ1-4	CASSFYYGDNRNEKLFF	TGTGCCAGCAGCTTCTATTACGGGGACAACAGAAATGAAAAACTGTTTTTT
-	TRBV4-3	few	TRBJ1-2	CASSQDPESTLGYTF	TGCGCCAGCAGCCAAGACCCCGAGAGTACCCTTGGCTACACCTTC
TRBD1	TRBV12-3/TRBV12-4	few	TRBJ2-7	CASRTGITYEQYF	TGTGCCAGCAGGACAGGGATCACCTACGAGCAGTACTTC
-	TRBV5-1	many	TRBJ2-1	CASSWTESSYNEQFF	TGCGCCAGCAGCTGGACCGAAAGCTCCTACAATGAGCAGTTCTTC
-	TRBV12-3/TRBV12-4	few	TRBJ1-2	CASSFAGEGYTF	TGTGCCAGCAGTTTCGCTGGTGAGGGCTACACCTTC